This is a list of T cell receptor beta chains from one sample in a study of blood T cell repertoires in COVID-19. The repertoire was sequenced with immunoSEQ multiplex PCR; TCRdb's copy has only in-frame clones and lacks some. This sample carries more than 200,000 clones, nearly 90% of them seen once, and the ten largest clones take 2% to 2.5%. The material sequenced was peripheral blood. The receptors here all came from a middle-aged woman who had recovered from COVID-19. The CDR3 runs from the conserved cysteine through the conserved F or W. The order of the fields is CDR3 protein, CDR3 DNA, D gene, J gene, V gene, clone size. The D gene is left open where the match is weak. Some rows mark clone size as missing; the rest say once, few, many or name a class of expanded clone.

CDR3aa: CASGTGASEAFF
CDR3nt: TGTGCTAGTGGTACTGGGGCCTCGGAAGCTTTCTTT
d_gene: NA
j_gene: TRBJ1-1
v_gene: TRBV12-5
abundance: NA

CDR3aa: CASSLMWDSSYNEQFF
CDR3nt: TGTGCCAGCAGCTTAATGTGGGACAGCTCCTACAATGAGCAGTTCTTC
d_gene: TRBD1
j_gene: TRBJ2-1
v_gene: TRBV27
abundance: NA

CDR3aa: CASIPAPRAGVKETQYF
CDR3nt: TGTGCCAGCATCCCGGCCCCAAGGGCGGGGGTCAAAGAGACCCAGTACTTC
d_gene: TRBD2
j_gene: TRBJ2-5
v_gene: TRBV6-2/TRBV6-3
abundance: once

CDR3aa: CASSLWGGDRLYNEQFF
CDR3nt: TGTGCCAGCAGCTTATGGGGAGGGGACAGGCTTTACAATGAGCAGTTCTTC
d_gene: NA
j_gene: TRBJ2-1
v_gene: TRBV7-2
abundance: once

CDR3aa: CASREQGTGELFF
CDR3nt: TGCGCCAGCAGGGAACAGGGAACCGGGGAGCTGTTTTTT
d_gene: NA
j_gene: TRBJ2-2
v_gene: TRBV5-1
abundance: once

CDR3aa: CASSRDRVGSPLHF
CDR3nt: TGTGCCAGCTCACGAGACAGGGTCGGTTCACCCCTCCACTTT
d_gene: TRBD1
j_gene: TRBJ1-6
v_gene: TRBV18
abundance: NA

CDR3aa: CASSHSRDRRRYTF
CDR3nt: TGTGCCAGCAGCCACAGCCGGGACAGGCGCCGCTACACCTTC
d_gene: TRBD1
j_gene: TRBJ1-2
v_gene: TRBV28
abundance: NA

CDR3aa: CASSQDAGSGTDTQYF
CDR3nt: TGCGCCAGCAGCCAAGATGCAGGGTCGGGCACAGATACGCAGTATTTT
d_gene: NA
j_gene: TRBJ2-3
v_gene: TRBV4-3
abundance: NA

CDR3aa: CASSTRQDRYNEQFF
CDR3nt: TGTGCCAGCAGCACCCGACAGGACCGATACAATGAGCAGTTCTTC
d_gene: NA
j_gene: TRBJ2-1
v_gene: TRBV11-3
abundance: NA

CDR3aa: CAFAFDGSIRGYTF
CDR3nt: TGTGCCTTCGCTTTTGACGGGTCCATTAGGGGCTACACCTTC
d_gene: NA
j_gene: TRBJ1-2
v_gene: TRBV30
abundance: NA

CDR3aa: CAWSVGGNDQPQHF
CDR3nt: TGTGCCTGGAGTGTTGGGGGCAACGATCAGCCCCAGCATTTT
d_gene: NA
j_gene: TRBJ1-5
v_gene: TRBV30
abundance: NA

CDR3aa: CASSPRGQAPLNTEAFF
CDR3nt: TGTGCCAGCAGCCCTAGGGGACAGGCTCCCTTGAACACTGAAGCTTTCTTT
d_gene: TRBD1
j_gene: TRBJ1-1
v_gene: TRBV27
abundance: NA

CDR3aa: CASSQDAGYPGELFF
CDR3nt: TGCGCCAGCAGCCAAGATGCGGGGTACCCCGGGGAGCTGTTTTTT
d_gene: NA
j_gene: TRBJ2-2
v_gene: TRBV4-3
abundance: NA

CDR3aa: CASSIQGLERLF
CDR3nt: TGTGCCAGTAGTATTCAGGGGCTAGAGAGGCTCTTC
d_gene: NA
j_gene: TRBJ2-1
v_gene: TRBV19
abundance: once

CDR3aa: CASSPSEGPMNTEAFF
CDR3nt: TGTGCCAGCAGCCCGAGTGAGGGCCCGATGAACACTGAAGCTTTCTTT
d_gene: NA
j_gene: TRBJ1-1
v_gene: TRBV9
abundance: NA